The 9 T cell receptor beta chains in this list originate from one sample, sequenced in a study of T-cell reconstitution after alpha-beta-depleted transplantation in children. A TCRbeta library incorporating unique molecular identifiers was prepared. TCRdb analysed the PCR reads with MiXCR anew, one entry per CDR3 protein. Of roughly 500,000 distinct CDR3 sequences in the sample, approximately 32% were seen once. The specimen was PBMCs from the stem cell graft donor, collected from the stem cell graft. These receptors were obtained from a human donor who donated a stem cell graft to a child with aplastic anemia.

The V gene is TRBV28, the J gene TRBJ1-1; 8 bases line up with TRBD1. Trimming cost V 4 bases and J 6 bases; bases outside gene matches: 10. This CDR3 region has 15 residues. CDR1 and CDR2 from the germline V gene are MDHEN and SYDVKM. CDR3 DNA: TGTGCCAGCAGTTACCGTGGACAGGGAGCCTCTGAAGCTTTCTTT. It is translated as CASSYRGQGASEAFF.

This chain connects TRBV5-1 to TRBJ2-7; TRBD1 aligns across 10 bases. CDR3 length: 14 amino acids. Germline V gene lookup returns CDR1 SGHRS and CDR2 YFSETQ. V lost 4 bases and J lost 6; bases outside the gene matches: 7. In nucleotides, the CDR3 is TGCGCCAGCAGCCGGGACAGGGGAGTTGGCGAGCAGTACGTC. Its translation is CASSRDRGVGEQYV.

The genes are TRBV30 and TRBJ1-5; 8 nucleotides agree with TRBD1. V trimming: 0 bases; J trimming: 4 bases; junction bases outside the gene matches: 8. The CDR3 length is 16 residues. Germline V gives CDR1 GTSNPN, CDR2 SVGIG (reference sequence). CDR3: CAWSVGGTGFNQPQHF. In nucleotides, the CDR3 is TGTGCCTGGAGTGTAGGGGGGACAGGTTTTAATCAGCCCCAGCATTTT.

This clonotype was observed a few times. This chain links TRBV11-2 with TRBJ2-5, with a tentative D call TRBD2 (6 bases). CDR3 length: 12 amino acids. V was cut by 4 bases and J by 9 bases, with 12 bases left in between. Germline CDR1 is SGHAT and CDR2 is FQNNGV. For the CDR3, the DNA is TGTGCCAGCAGCTCCAATCCGGGGGCCCAGTACTTC. It codes for CASSSNPGAQYF.

This clonotype came up a few times. The CDR3 loop reads CASRPWTSGRSKTQYF. CDR3 sequence (DNA): TGTGCCAGCAGACCCTGGACTAGCGGGAGATCCAAGACCCAGTACTTC. This chain links TRBV6-1 with TRBJ2-5; TRBD2 aligns across 13 bases. The germline CDR1 and CDR2 sequences are MNHNS and SASEGT. The CDR3 contains 16 residues. V lost 6 bases to trimming and J lost 6 bases; unmatched junction nucleotides: 10.

The chain recombines TRBV5-1 with TRBJ2-7; D call uncertain. The germline V gene encodes CDR1 SGHRS and CDR2 YFSETQ. CDR3 length: 12 amino acids. Deletions cut 5 bases from V and 2 bases from J, with 8 bases between. Written as DNA, the CDR3 is TGCGCCAGCAGAGGCTCAACCTACGAGCAGTACTTC. Translation: CASRGSTYEQYF.

In this sample, this clonotype turned up a few times. The chain uses TRBV6-5 and TRBJ2-1; D uncertain. The CDR3 loop spans 11 amino acids. CDR1 is MNHEY, CDR2 SVGAGI, per germline. Trimming stripped 2 bases from V and 10 bases from J, with 6 bases between. The CDR3 DNA reads TGTGCCAGCAGTTACAAGACAGAGCAGTTCTTC. Amino acid sequence: CASSYKTEQFF.

This clonotype was observed a handful of times. The CDR3 loop reads CSASGLAGLVSYEQYF. CDR3 DNA: TGCAGTGCTAGCGGCCTAGCGGGGCTCGTCTCCTACGAGCAGTACTTC. The chain recombines TRBV20-1 with TRBJ2-7; 9 bases are shared with TRBD2. The CDR3 is 16 amino acids. CDR1 is DFQATT and CDR2 is SNEGSKA in the germline V gene (reference sequence). V was clipped by 3 bases and J by 0 bases; unmatched bases: 9.

The V call is TRBV5-1, the J call TRBJ2-7; either TRBD1 or TRBD2 may fit D (5 bases each). Germline-derived CDR1 and CDR2 are SGHRS and YFSETQ. CDR3 length: 13 amino acids. V lost 4 bases to trimming and J lost 5 bases, with 13 bases between them. CDR3 in amino acids: CASSRARDDEQYV. The DNA of the CDR3 is TGCGCCAGCAGCCGAGCCCGGGACGACGAGCAGTACGTC.